What follows are 2 T cell receptor beta chains derived from one specimen sequenced in a study of blood T cell repertoires in COVID-19. Generated by immunoSEQ multiplex PCR, the TCRdb table keeps only in-frame clones and is missing some. The sample shows approximately 280,000 clones, 85% of them seen only once. Sequencing input: PBMCs or T cells enriched from blood (not recorded which). The receptors derive from a woman in her forties or fifties who had recovered from COVID-19.

This clone turned up a few times. This sequence joins TRBV29-1 and TRBJ1-5, with 8 bases fitting TRBD1. The CDR3 has 15 residues. Per the germline V gene, CDR1 is SQVTM and CDR2 is ANQGSEA. The V and J ends lost 4 bases and 1 base, in that order; junction bases with no gene match: 6. Written as DNA, the CDR3 is TGCAGCGTTGCGCAGGGGGCGGGAAGCAATCAGCCCCAGCATTTT. Its protein is CSVAQGAGSNQPQHF.

V gene TRBV18 combines with J gene TRBJ2-5; TRBD1 aligns across 7 bases. CDR3 size: 13 residues. Germline values: CDR1 KGHSH, CDR2 LQKENI. V lost 5 bases, J lost 4 bases, and 4 bases stayed unmatched. The DNA for the CDR3 is TGTGCCAGCTCAAGGGACAGTGGAGAGACCCAGTACTTC. Its protein is CASSRDSGETQYF.